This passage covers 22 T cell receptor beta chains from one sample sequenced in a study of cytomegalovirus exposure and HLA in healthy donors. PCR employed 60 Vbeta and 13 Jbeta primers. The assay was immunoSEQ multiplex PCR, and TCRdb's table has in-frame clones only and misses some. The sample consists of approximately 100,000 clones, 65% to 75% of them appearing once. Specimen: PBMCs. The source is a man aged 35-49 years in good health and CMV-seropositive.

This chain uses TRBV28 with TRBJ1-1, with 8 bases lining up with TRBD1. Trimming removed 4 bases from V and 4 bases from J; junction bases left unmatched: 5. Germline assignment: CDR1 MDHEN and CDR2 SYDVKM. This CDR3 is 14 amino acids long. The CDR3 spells CASSWTGTPTEAFF. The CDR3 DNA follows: TGTGCCAGCAGTTGGACAGGGACCCCCACTGAAGCTTTCTTT.

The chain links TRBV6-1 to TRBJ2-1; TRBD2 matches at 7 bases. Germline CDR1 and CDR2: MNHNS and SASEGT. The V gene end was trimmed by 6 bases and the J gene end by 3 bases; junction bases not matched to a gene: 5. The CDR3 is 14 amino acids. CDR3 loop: CASRSAGYYNEQFF. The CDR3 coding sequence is TGTGCCAGCAGGTCAGCGGGGTACTACAATGAGCAGTTCTTC.

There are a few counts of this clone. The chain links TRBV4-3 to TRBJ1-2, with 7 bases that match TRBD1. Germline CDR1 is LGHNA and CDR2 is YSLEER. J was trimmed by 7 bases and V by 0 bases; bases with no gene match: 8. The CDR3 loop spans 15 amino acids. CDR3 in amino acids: CASSQEWSGTAGYTF. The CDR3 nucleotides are TGCGCCAGCAGCCAAGAGTGGAGTGGGACAGCTGGCTACACCTTC.

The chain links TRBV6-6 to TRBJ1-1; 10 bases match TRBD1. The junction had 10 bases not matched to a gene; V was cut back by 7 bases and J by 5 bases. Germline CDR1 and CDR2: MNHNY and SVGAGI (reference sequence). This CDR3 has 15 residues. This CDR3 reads CASTINGQGETEAFF. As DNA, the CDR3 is TGTGCCAGCACCATAAACGGACAGGGGGAAACTGAAGCTTTCTTT.

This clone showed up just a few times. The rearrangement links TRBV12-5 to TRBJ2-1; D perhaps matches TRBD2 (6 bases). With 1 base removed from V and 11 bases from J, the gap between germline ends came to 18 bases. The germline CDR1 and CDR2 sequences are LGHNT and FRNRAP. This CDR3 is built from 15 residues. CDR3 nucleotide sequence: TGTGCTAGTGGTTTGGAGGGAGGTTATACAATGAAGCAGTTCTTC. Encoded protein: CASGLEGGYTMKQFF. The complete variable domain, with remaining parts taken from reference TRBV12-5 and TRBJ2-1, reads DARVTQTPRHKVTEMGQEVTMRCQPILGHNTVFWYRQTMMQGLELLAYFRNRAPLDDSGMPKDRFSAEMPDATLATLKIQPSEPRDSAVYFCASGLEGGYTMKQFFGPGTRLTVL.

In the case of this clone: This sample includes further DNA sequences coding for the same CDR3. The chain's CDR3 is CASSEDISFYGYTF. The CDR3 DNA reads TGTGCCAGCAGTGAAGATATCAGTTTCTATGGCTACACCTTC. This chain uses TRBV6-1 with TRBJ1-2; no clear D. The V gene's germline CDR1 is MNHNS and CDR2 SASEGT. Trimming removed 1 base at V and 4 bases at J, with 10 bases between. The CDR3 loop spans 14 amino acids.

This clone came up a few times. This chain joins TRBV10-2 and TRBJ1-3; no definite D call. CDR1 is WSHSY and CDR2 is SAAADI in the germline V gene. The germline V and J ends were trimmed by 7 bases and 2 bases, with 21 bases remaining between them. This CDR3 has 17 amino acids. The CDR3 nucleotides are TGCGCCAGCACCAGTCCGGCTTCAGGATACCCTGGAAACACCATATATTTT. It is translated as CASTSPASGYPGNTIYF.

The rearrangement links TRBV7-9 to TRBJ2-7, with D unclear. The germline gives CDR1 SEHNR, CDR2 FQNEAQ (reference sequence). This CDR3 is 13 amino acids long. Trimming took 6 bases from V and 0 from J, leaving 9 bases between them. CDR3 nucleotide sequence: TGTGCCAGCAGACCCGGGTCCTCCTACGAGCAGTACTTC. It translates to CASRPGSSYEQYF.

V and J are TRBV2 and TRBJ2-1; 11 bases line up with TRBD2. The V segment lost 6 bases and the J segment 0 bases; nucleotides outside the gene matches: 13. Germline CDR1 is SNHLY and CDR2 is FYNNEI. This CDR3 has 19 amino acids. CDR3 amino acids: CASRRLAGTGYSSYNEQFF. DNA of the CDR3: TGTGCCAGCAGAAGACTAGCGGGAACAGGGTACAGCTCCTACAATGAGCAGTTCTTC.

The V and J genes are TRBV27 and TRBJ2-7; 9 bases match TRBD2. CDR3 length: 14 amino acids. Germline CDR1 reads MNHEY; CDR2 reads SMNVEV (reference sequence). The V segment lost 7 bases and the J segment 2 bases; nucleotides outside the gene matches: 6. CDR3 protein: CASTKTSGTYEQYF. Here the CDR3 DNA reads TGTGCCAGCACCAAGACTAGCGGCACCTACGAGCAGTACTTC.

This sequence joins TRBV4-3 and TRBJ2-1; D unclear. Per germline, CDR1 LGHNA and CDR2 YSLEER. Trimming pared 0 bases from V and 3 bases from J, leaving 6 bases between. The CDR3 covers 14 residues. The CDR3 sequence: CASSQDNSYNEQFF. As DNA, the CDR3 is TGCGCCAGCAGCCAAGATAATAGCTACAATGAGCAGTTCTTC.

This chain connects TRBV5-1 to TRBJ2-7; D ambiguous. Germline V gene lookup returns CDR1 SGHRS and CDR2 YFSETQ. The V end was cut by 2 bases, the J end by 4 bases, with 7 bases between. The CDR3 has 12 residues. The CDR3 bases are TGCGCCAGCAGCTTCAATCTATACGAGCAGTACTTC. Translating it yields CASSFNLYEQYF.

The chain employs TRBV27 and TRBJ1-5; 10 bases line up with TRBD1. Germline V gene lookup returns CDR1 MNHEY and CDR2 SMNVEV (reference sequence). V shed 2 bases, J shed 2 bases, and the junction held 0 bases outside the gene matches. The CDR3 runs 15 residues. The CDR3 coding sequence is TGTGCCAGCAGTTTAGGGACAGGGGGCAATCAGCCCCAGCATTTT. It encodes CASSLGTGGNQPQHF.

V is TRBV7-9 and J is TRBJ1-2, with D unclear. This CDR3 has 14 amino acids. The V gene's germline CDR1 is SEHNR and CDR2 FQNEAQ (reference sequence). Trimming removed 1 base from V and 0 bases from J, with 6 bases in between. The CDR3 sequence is CASSLDTSNYGYTF. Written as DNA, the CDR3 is TGTGCCAGCAGCTTAGACACCTCTAACTATGGCTACACCTTC.

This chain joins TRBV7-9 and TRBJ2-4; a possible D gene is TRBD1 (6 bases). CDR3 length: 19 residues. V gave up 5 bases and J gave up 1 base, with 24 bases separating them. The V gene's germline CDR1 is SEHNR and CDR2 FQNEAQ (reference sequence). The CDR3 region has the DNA TGTGCCAGCAGCCAACACCCTCGGACAGAAAGGAGGGCCAAAAACATTCAGTACTTC. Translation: CASSQHPRTERRAKNIQYF.

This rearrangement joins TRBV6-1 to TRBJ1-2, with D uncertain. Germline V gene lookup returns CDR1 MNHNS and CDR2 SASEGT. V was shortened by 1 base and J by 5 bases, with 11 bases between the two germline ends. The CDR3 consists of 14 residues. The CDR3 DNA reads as TGTGCCAGCAGTGAAGTTCCGGGTTCGTATGGCTACACCTTC. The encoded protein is CASSEVPGSYGYTF.

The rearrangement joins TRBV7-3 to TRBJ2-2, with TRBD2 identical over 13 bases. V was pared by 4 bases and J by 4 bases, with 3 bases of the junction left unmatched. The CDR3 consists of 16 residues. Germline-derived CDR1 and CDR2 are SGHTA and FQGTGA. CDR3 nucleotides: TGTGCCAGCAGCTGGACTAGCGGGGGTTTCACCGGGGAGCTGTTTTTT. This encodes CASSWTSGGFTGELFF.

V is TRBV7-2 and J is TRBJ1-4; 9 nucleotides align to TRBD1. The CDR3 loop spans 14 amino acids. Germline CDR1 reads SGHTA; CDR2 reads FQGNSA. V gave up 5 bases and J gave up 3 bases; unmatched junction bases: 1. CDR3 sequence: CASSRTGANEKLFF. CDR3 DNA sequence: TGTGCCAGCAGCCGGACAGGGGCTAATGAAAAACTGTTTTTT.

Here the CDR3 reads CASSFQGRYGYTF. DNA of the CDR3: TGCGCCAGCAGCTTCCAGGGGAGATATGGCTACACCTTC. This chain joins TRBV5-1 and TRBJ1-2; D perhaps matches TRBD1 (6 bases). CDR3 length: 13 residues. Germline CDR1 is SGHRS and CDR2 is YFSETQ. V lost 2 bases and J lost 5, with 10 bases in between.

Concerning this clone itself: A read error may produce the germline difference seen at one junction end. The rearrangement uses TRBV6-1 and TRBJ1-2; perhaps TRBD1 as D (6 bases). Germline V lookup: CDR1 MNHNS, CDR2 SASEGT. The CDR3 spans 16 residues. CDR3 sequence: CASSEAGARSNYGYTF. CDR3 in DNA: TGTGCCAGCAGCGAAGCAGGGGCCCGGTCTAACTATGGCTACACCTTC.

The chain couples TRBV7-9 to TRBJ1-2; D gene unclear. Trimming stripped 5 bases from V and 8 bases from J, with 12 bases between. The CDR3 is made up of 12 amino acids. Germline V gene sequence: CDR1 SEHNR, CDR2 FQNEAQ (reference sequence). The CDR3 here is CASSPNLRGYTF. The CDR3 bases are TGTGCCAGCAGCCCGAATTTGAGGGGCTACACCTTC.

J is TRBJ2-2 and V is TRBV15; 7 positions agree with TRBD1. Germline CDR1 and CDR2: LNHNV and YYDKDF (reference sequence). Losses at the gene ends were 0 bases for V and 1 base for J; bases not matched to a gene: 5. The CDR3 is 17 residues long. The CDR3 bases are TGTGCCACCAGCAGAGATCTACACAGGGGGAACACCGGGGAGCTGTTTTTT. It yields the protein CATSRDLHRGNTGELFF.